This T cell receptor (beta chain) was identified in a study of T cells in Graves' hyperthyroidism and ophthalmopathy. The V and J ends lost 0 bases and 0 bases, in that order; junction bases with no gene match: 7. CDR1 SGHTA and CDR2 FQGTGA come from the germline V gene. The CDR3 runs 18 residues. TCR beta CDR3 regions were amplified from RNA. Researchers ran a first-round RT-PCR on the TCR CDR3 using the HTBI primer set. TCRdb analysed the multiplex PCR reads with MiXCR anew, one entry per CDR3 protein. The table shows 600,000 or so distinct CDR3 sequences, with over 12% occurring only once. This clonotype was counted between two and nine times.

The genes are TRBV7-3 and TRBJ2-2; 7 nucleotides match TRBD2. The TCR comes from a young woman with Graves' ophthalmopathy. The sample was blood. CDR3 protein: CASSLTASGAANTGELFF. The CDR3 region has the DNA TGTGCCAGCAGCTTAACTGCCAGCGGGGCAGCGAACACCGGGGAGCTGTTTTTT.